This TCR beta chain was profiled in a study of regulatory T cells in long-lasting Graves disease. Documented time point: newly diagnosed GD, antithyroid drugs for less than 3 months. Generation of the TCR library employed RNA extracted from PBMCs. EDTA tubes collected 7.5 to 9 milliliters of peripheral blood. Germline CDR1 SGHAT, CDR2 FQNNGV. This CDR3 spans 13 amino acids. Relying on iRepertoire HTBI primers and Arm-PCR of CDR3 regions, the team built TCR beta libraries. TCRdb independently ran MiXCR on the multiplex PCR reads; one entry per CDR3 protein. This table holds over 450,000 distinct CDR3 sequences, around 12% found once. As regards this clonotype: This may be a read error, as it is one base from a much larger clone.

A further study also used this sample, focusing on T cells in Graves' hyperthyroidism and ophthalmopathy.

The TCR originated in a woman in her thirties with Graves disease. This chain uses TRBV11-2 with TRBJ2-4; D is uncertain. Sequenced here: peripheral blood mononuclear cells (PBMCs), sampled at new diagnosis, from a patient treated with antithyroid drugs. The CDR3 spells CASSLQVYGEEFF. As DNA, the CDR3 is TGTGCCAGCAGCCTACAAGTCTACGGTGAGGAGTTCTTC. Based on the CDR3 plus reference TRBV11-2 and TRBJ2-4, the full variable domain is EAGVAQSPRYKIIEKRQSVAFWCNPISGHATLYWYQQILGQGPKLLIQFQNNGVVDDSQLPKDRFSAERLKGVDSTLKIQPAKLEDSAVYLCASSLQVYGEEFFGAGTRLSVL.